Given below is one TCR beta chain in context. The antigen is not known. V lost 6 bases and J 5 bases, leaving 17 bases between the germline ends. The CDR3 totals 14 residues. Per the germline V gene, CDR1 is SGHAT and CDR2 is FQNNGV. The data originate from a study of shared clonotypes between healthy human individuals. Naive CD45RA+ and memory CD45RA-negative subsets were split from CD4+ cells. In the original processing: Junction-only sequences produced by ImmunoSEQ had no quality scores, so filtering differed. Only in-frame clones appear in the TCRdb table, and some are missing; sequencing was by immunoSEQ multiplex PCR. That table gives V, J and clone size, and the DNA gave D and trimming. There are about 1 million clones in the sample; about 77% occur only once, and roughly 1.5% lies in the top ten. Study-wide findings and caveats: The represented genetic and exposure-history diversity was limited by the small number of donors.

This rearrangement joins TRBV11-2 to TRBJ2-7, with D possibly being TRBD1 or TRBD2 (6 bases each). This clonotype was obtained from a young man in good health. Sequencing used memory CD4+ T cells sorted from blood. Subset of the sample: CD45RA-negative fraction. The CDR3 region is CASRLAGVSHEQYF. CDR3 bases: TGTGCCAGCAGACTAGCAGGGGTAAGCCACGAGCAGTACTTC.